This T cell receptor beta chain was recorded in a study of tumor and adjacent non-tumor tissue in lung cancer. The study, taken as a whole, reports: Top 100 clones took a larger repertoire share in normal lung.

As to this clonotype: As yet, its antigen is unknown. Mismatch with germline at one junction end may stem from a read error.

The template was RNA from unsorted bulk tissue. A modified ARM-PCR protocol with three rounds of nested PCR amplified TCRbeta. MiXCR, run by TCRdb on the multiplex PCR reads, gives a single entry per CDR3 protein. The sample records tens of thousands of distinct CDR3 sequences, around 75% being singletons. This TCR was recovered from a woman between 50 and 59 years old with non-small cell lung cancer. Sequenced sample: lung tumor tissue.

The CDR3 here is CASSYQGSNDQFF. DNA of the CDR3: TGTGCCAGCAGTTATCAGGGGAGCAATGACCAGTTCTTC. The chain is built from TRBV12-3 or TRBV12-4 and TRBJ2-1; TRBD1 might be the D (6 bases). This CDR3 has 13 amino acids.